Listed here are 20 T cell receptor beta chains from one sample, sequenced in a study of blood T cells in healthy people across ages. A sample-barcoded 5' primer and a J-beta primer mix were used in a second PCR of about 6 to 11 cycles. TCRdb passed the 5' RACE reads through MiXCR, listing each CDR3 protein once. The sample has about 760,000 distinct CDR3 sequences, 56% seen once. Sample: blood. These receptors were collected from a man in his forties in good health.

The chain recombines TRBV5-4 with TRBJ2-3, with TRBD1 identical over 8 bases. The germline gives CDR1 SGHNT, CDR2 YYREEE (reference sequence). The CDR3 has 16 amino acids. Losses at the gene ends were 1 base for V and 5 bases for J; bases not matched to a gene: 9. The CDR3 loop is CASSLLQGAGGDTQYF. The CDR3 DNA is TGTGCCAGCAGCTTGCTCCAGGGGGCTGGGGGAGATACGCAGTATTTT.

This clonotype is a singleton in its sample. The genes are TRBV7-2 and TRBJ2-2; D not resolved. The ends were cut back, 5 bases at V and 2 bases at J, with 12 bases in the middle. The CDR3 has 15 amino acids. Germline-derived CDR1 and CDR2 are SGHTA and FQGNSA. This CDR3 is CASSPYTDNTGELFF. The CDR3 DNA reads as TGTGCCAGCAGCCCGTATACAGATAACACCGGGGAGCTGTTTTTT.

V gene TRBV6-5 combines with J gene TRBJ1-6; D may be TRBD1 (5 bases). Germline V gene sequence: CDR1 MNHEY, CDR2 SVGAGI. Between the trimmed V and J ends, which lost 6 bases and 9 bases, there was a span of 21 bases. The CDR3 sequence is 16 residues long. The CDR3 DNA reads as TGTGCCAGCAGCCTATCCGGGGGGGGTGTTGTTTCACCCCTCCACTTT. Translated: CASSLSGGGVVSPLHF.

This clonotype came up once. Germline and junction disagree at one end, which may indicate a read error. The rearrangement joins TRBV7-9 to TRBJ2-7; 9 bases align to TRBD2. The CDR3 has 16 amino acids. Per the germline V gene, CDR1 is SEHNR and CDR2 is FQNEAQ (reference sequence). Here the CDR3 reads CASSPGETSGAYERYF. The CDR3 DNA is TGTGCCAGCAGCCCGGGAGAGACTAGCGGAGCCTACGAGCGGTACTTC.

A single count supports this clonotype. Just one base apart from a much larger clone, this may be a read error. V usage is TRBV29-1 and J usage is TRBJ1-1, with unresolved D. The CDR3 has 10 residues. Trimming shortened V by 7 bases and J by 0 bases, and 3 bases separated the two germline ends. The germline CDR1 and CDR2 sequences are SQVTM and ANQGSEA. In nucleotides, the CDR3 is TGCAGCGGGATGAACACTGAAGCTTTCTTT. This gives the protein CSGMNTEAFF.

DNA of the CDR3: TGTGCCAGCAATATCGTATCCTACGAGCAGTACTTC. Protein sequence: CASNIVSYEQYF. V usage is TRBV28 and J usage is TRBJ2-7; D not resolved. Germline V gene lookup returns CDR1 MDHEN and CDR2 SYDVKM. V gave up 7 bases and J gave up 1 base, with 8 bases separating them. This CDR3 has 12 residues.

The table lists this clonotype with a few counts. CDR3 protein: CSAPSGSTQYF. For the CDR3, the DNA is TGCAGTGCGCCTAGCGGGAGTACCCAGTACTTC. The chain links TRBV20-1 to TRBJ2-5, with 10 nucleotides matching TRBD2. The ends lost 6 bases at V and 8 bases at J; junction bases unmatched: 3. Looked up from germline, CDR1 is DFQATT and CDR2 is SNEGSKA (reference sequence). The CDR3 runs to 11 residues.

Of note for this clonotype: Its ends do not fully match the called genes, so a read error is possible. The J gene is TRBJ2-1, the V gene TRBV11-2; 13 positions match TRBD2. This CDR3 has 21 residues. CDR1 is SGHAT and CDR2 is FQNNGV in the germline V gene. The CDR3 coding sequence is TGTGCCAGCAGCTTCAGAGGACCTAGGACTAGCGGGAGTCATAAGGGGGAGACCCAGTTCTTT. Amino acids: CASSFRGPRTSGSHKGETQFF.

This clonotype was counted a few times. The chain employs TRBV9 and TRBJ1-5; no firm D call. The CDR3 consists of 13 residues. V lost 0 bases to trimming and J lost 6 bases, with 7 bases between them. Germline V gene lookup returns CDR1 SGDLS and CDR2 YYNGEE. DNA of the CDR3: TGTGCCAGCAGCGTAGAGGGTTTTCAGCCCCAGCATTTT. Protein: CASSVEGFQPQHF.

This clonotype came up a few times. The CDR3 DNA follows: TGTGCCAGCAGTTACCAATCTAGCGGGGTTGAGCAGTTCTTC. Protein product: CASSYQSSGVEQFF. The chain joins TRBV6-2 or TRBV6-3 to TRBJ2-1, with 9 bases matching TRBD2. The V segment lost 2 bases and the J segment 9 bases; nucleotides outside the gene matches: 5. Germline lookup yields CDR1 MNHEY and CDR2 SVGEGT. This CDR3 comprises 14 residues.

The chain is built from TRBV28 and TRBJ1-2; D may be TRBD1 (6 bases). The germline gives CDR1 MDHEN, CDR2 SYDVKM. The CDR3 runs to 14 residues. V lost 5 bases and J 6 bases, leaving 16 bases between the germline ends. Here the CDR3 reads CASSPDRGADGYTF. The CDR3 DNA is TGTGCCAGCAGTCCCGACCGGGGGGCGGATGGCTACACCTTC.

Only one count was recorded for this clonotype. The rearrangement links TRBV3-1 to TRBJ2-5; D might be TRBD1 (5 bases). Judging by the DNA end, TRBJ2-1 fits better; the J call may be wrong. Germline V lookup: CDR1 LGHDT, CDR2 YNNKEL (reference sequence). The CDR3 sequence is 15 residues long. CDR3 nucleotide sequence: TGTGCCAGCAGCCAAGATCAGGGAAAACAAGAGACCCAGTTCTTC. Its protein product is CASSQDQGKQETQFF.

This clonotype was recorded a few times. The V call is TRBV20-1, the J call TRBJ1-2; D uncertain. V lost 2 bases to trimming and J lost 1 base, with 14 bases between them. There are 15 residues in the CDR3. CDR1 DFQATT and CDR2 SNEGSKA come from the germline V gene (reference sequence). The CDR3 is CSARPTPGINYGYTF. The CDR3 bases are TGCAGTGCTAGACCCACTCCGGGAATTAACTATGGCTACACCTTC.

The V gene is TRBV7-3, the J gene TRBJ2-5; 9 nucleotides line up with TRBD2. Germline CDR1 reads SGHTA; CDR2 reads FQGTGA. The CDR3 totals 16 residues. The V and J ends lost 5 bases and 3 bases, in that order; junction bases with no gene match: 10. CDR3 in amino acids: CASSLGAGGLKETQYF. CDR3 bases: TGTGCCAGCAGCCTAGGGGCGGGAGGGCTCAAAGAGACCCAGTACTTC.

The chain combines TRBV3-1 with TRBJ2-1, with 13 bases fitting TRBD2. CDR1 is LGHDT and CDR2 is YNNKEL in the germline V gene (reference sequence). The CDR3 sequence is 13 residues long. The trim removed 7 bases at V and 7 bases at J, leaving 1 base unmatched. The DNA of the CDR3 is TGTGCCAGCAAACTAGCGGGAGGGAATGAGCAGTTCTTC. Translating gives CASKLAGGNEQFF.

The chain joins TRBV6-2 or TRBV6-3 to TRBJ2-1, with D uncertain. V lost 3 bases and J lost 6, with 9 bases in between. The V gene's germline CDR1 is MNHEY and CDR2 SVGEGT. There are 13 residues in the CDR3. This CDR3 reads CASSYSEFNEQFF. The DNA of the CDR3 is TGTGCCAGCAGTTATTCGGAATTCAATGAGCAGTTCTTC.

The chain uses TRBV12-3 or TRBV12-4 and TRBJ2-5; 8 bases agree with TRBD2. This CDR3 comprises 14 residues. After removal of 1 base from V and 3 bases from J, the junction contained 1 base not matched to a gene. The DNA for the CDR3 is TGTGCCAGCAGTTTAGGCGGGAGGAAAGAGACCCAGTACTTC. Translated: CASSLGGRKETQYF.

As for this clonotype: Germline is not matched at one junction end, which may reflect a read error. The V call is TRBV15, the J call TRBJ1-4; D perhaps matches TRBD1 (6 bases). Germline-derived CDR1 and CDR2 are LNHNV and YYDKDF (reference sequence). The CDR3 runs to 15 residues. CDR3 sequence (DNA): TGTGCCACCAGCATCGGGGGGCCGACTAGTGAAAAACTGTTTTTT. It is translated as CATSIGGPTSEKLFF.

The sample holds a few counts of this clonotype. This chain connects TRBV7-2 to TRBJ2-5; TRBD2 matches at 12 bases. The CDR3 runs to 15 residues. Germline V gene lookup returns CDR1 SGHTA and CDR2 FQGNSA. The J segment lost 10 bases and the V segment lost 0 bases, leaving 6 bases of the junction unmatched. The CDR3 DNA sequence: TGTGCCAGCAGCTTAGCGACTAGCGGGGGCCTCATCCAGTACTTC. It is translated as CASSLATSGGLIQYF.

The gene calls are TRBV20-1 and TRBJ2-5, with D perhaps assigned TRBD1 or TRBD2 (5 bases each). The last part of the DNA fits TRBJ2-7 better; the J call may be wrong. Germline-derived CDR1 and CDR2 are DFQATT and SNEGSKA (reference sequence). The CDR3 is 15 amino acids. The DNA for the CDR3 is TGCAGTGCTAGAGCGGCCGGGACGGTGACCCACGAGCAGTACTTC. It is translated as CSARAAGTVTHEQYF.